A single sample is the source of the 25 T cell receptor beta chains below, sequenced in a study of T-cell reconstitution after alpha-beta-depleted transplantation in children. Preparation of the TCRbeta library was carried out with unique molecular identifiers. TCRdb reprocessed the PCR reads with MiXCR, giving one entry per CDR3 protein. The table shows hundreds of thousands of distinct CDR3 sequences, with roughly 24% occurring only once. The material sequenced was PBMCs, mostly from graft donor cells, taken 360 days after TCRalphabeta/CD19-depleted stem cell transplant. The receptors were sampled from a boy under three years old who had a stem cell transplant for acute myeloid leukemia, so the T cells may come from the graft donor.

The CDR3 nucleotides are TGTGCCATCACGGACAGGAGCTCCTACGAGCAGTACGTC. Its translation: CAITDRSSYEQYV. The V gene is TRBV25-1, the J gene TRBJ2-7, with 7 bases identical to TRBD1. The CDR3 loop spans 13 amino acids. J gave up 0 bases and V 10 bases, and 6 bases lay outside the gene matches. The germline CDR1 and CDR2 sequences are MGHDK and SYGVNS.

The chain combines TRBV12-5 with TRBJ2-3; D is possibly TRBD1 or TRBD2 (5 bases each). The CDR3 covers 13 residues. In germline, CDR1 is LGHNT, CDR2 FRNRAP. V lost 11 bases, J lost 1 base, and 13 bases lay in between. The CDR3 is CAAGAQGTDTQYF. The DNA of the CDR3 is TGTGCTGCCGGGGCCCAGGGCACAGATACGCAGTATTTT.

The chain has TRBV18 and TRBJ1-5; D unresolved. This CDR3 is built from 16 residues. Germline CDR1 reads KGHSH; CDR2 reads LQKENI. The V gene lost 2 bases and the J gene lost 1 base, with 12 bases spanning the gap. The CDR3 sequence is CASSPLGEKSNQPQHF. DNA for the CDR3: TGTGCCAGCTCACCATTAGGCGAGAAGAGCAATCAGCCCCAGCATTTT.

This clonotype appeared many times. CDR3 residues: CASSLTGQGEAFF. CDR3 in DNA: TGTGCCAGCAGTCTTACGGGACAGGGAGAAGCTTTCTTT. The rearrangement uses TRBV3-1 and TRBJ1-1; 9 bases map to TRBD1. This CDR3 has 13 residues. Per the germline V gene, CDR1 is LGHDT and CDR2 is YNNKEL (reference sequence). V trimming: 6 bases; J trimming: 8 bases; junction bases outside the gene matches: 7.

The chain links TRBV11-1 to TRBJ2-1, with 8 bases identical to TRBD1. Per germline, CDR1 SGHAT and CDR2 FQDESV (reference sequence). CDR3 size: 15 residues. Germline trimming cut 5 bases from V and 1 base from J; bases unmatched to any gene: 4. The CDR3: CASSPNRGSYNEQFF. Here the CDR3 DNA reads TGTGCCAGCAGCCCCAACAGGGGGTCCTACAATGAGCAGTTCTTC.

There are a few counts of this clonotype. The genes are TRBV7-3 and TRBJ2-3; maybe TRBD2 (6 bases). The CDR3 covers 13 residues. Trimming shortened V by 4 bases and J by 6 bases, and 11 bases separated the two germline ends. The V gene's germline CDR1 is SGHTA and CDR2 FQGTGA. CDR3: CASSSGGEDTQYF. The CDR3 DNA is TGTGCCAGCAGCTCCGGGGGAGAGGATACGCAGTATTTT.

This clonotype has ten or more counts. The chain is built from TRBV7-9 and TRBJ2-2; no definite D call. This CDR3 spans 14 amino acids. Germline CDR1 reads SEHNR; CDR2 reads FQNEAQ (reference sequence). Trimming removed 1 base at V and 4 bases at J, with 7 bases between. CDR3 in amino acids: CASSLVSATGELFF. The CDR3 DNA reads as TGTGCCAGCAGCTTAGTCTCCGCCACCGGGGAGCTGTTTTTT. The full variable domain, with the rest looked up from reference TRBV7-9 and TRBJ2-2, is DTGVSQNPRHKITKRGQNVTFRCDPISEHNRLYWYRQTLGQGPEFLTYFQNEAQLEKSRLLSDRFSAERPKGSFSTLEIQRTEQGDSAMYLCASSLVSATGELFFGEGSRLTVL.

This clonotype came up a few times. J is TRBJ2-3 and V is TRBV20-1; no reliable D call. V gave up 5 bases and J gave up 4 bases, with 4 bases separating them. Per germline, CDR1 DFQATT and CDR2 SNEGSKA (reference sequence). The CDR3 totals 10 residues. CDR3 nucleotides: TGCAGTGCTGGGCCAGATACGCAGTATTTT. This encodes CSAGPDTQYF.

There are many counts of this clonotype. The CDR3 is CASSLAPGDKGAFF. The DNA of the CDR3 is TGTGCCAGCAGCTTAGCGCCGGGGGATAAGGGAGCTTTCTTT. The chain recombines TRBV7-2 with TRBJ1-1; D perhaps matches TRBD1 (5 bases). The CDR3 is made up of 14 amino acids. V gave up 0 bases and J gave up 10 bases, with 15 bases separating them. Germline loops: CDR1 SGHTA, CDR2 FQGNSA.

V and J are TRBV20-1 and TRBJ1-2; weak D call: TRBD1 (5 bases). The ends were cut back, 3 bases at V and 4 bases at J, with 9 bases in the middle. CDR3 length equals 12 residues. Germline V gene sequence: CDR1 DFQATT, CDR2 SNEGSKA (reference sequence). CDR3 amino acids: CSARWGGYGYTF. CDR3 nucleotide sequence: TGCAGTGCTAGGTGGGGCGGCTATGGCTACACCTTC.

The chain has TRBV6-1 and TRBJ2-5; D could derive from TRBD1 or TRBD2 (5 bases each). CDR3 length: 15 residues. Trimming removed 6 bases from V and 5 bases from J, with 19 bases in between. Germline lookup yields CDR1 MNHNS and CDR2 SASEGT. In DNA, the CDR3 is TGTGCCAGCAGGGACACACCGGGCAGGGACGAGACCCAGTACTTC. Translation gives CASRDTPGRDETQYF.

This clonotype was recorded many times. The chain links TRBV21-1 to TRBJ1-5; the D call in the table, TRBD1, was not verified against the DNA. TRBV21-1 is a pseudogene locus. The CDR3 contains 21 residues. The CDR3 sequence: CASSNGTNPTGAFYSNQPQHF. CDR3 bases: TGTGCCAGCAGCAATGGGACGAACCCGACAGGGGCATTTTATAGCAATCAGCCCCAGCATTTT.

In regard to this clonotype: A much larger clone lies one base from this, so it may be a read error. The conserved phenylalanine or tryptophan normally closing the CDR3 is absent here, so this likely arose from a read error. This chain joins TRBV6-5 and TRBJ1-2, with TRBD1 matching over 12 bases. V gave up 0 bases and J gave up 6 bases; unmatched junction bases: 2. The germline gives CDR1 MNHEY, CDR2 SVGAGI. The length of the CDR3 is 15 residues. The CDR3 DNA reads TGTGCCAGCAGTTACTCCGGGACAGGGGGCGATGGCTACACCTCC. Amino acids: CASSYSGTGGDGYTS.

This clonotype has at least ten counts. The chain recombines TRBV7-2 with TRBJ1-6; D unresolved. Looked up from germline, CDR1 is SGHTA and CDR2 is FQGNSA. The ends were cut back, 5 bases at V and 0 bases at J, with 14 bases in the middle. There are 17 residues in the CDR3. For the CDR3, the DNA is TGTGCCAGCAGCCGGAGGAAGCTGAGCTCCTATAATTCACCCCTCCACTTT. Translated, it gives CASSRRKLSSYNSPLHF.

This chain joins TRBV6-1 and TRBJ2-2, with TRBD1 matching 8 bases. This CDR3 spans 17 amino acids. CDR1 and CDR2 (germline): MNHNS, SASEGT. V lost 6 bases to trimming and J lost 1 base; unmatched junction nucleotides: 10. CDR3 sequence: CASSPAPGTGNTGELFF. CDR3 sequence (DNA): TGTGCCAGCAGCCCGGCCCCCGGGACAGGGAACACCGGGGAGCTGTTTTTT.

In its sample, this clonotype was seen a few times. The J gene is TRBJ2-1, the V gene TRBV5-1, with 12 bases lining up with TRBD2. This CDR3 has 15 residues. Germline V lookup: CDR1 SGHRS, CDR2 YFSETQ. Trimming took 2 bases from V and 9 from J; bases not matched to a gene: 6. Written as DNA, the CDR3 is TGCGCCAGCAGCTTATCTAGCGGGGGGGCCAGTGAGCAGTTCTTC. Encoded protein: CASSLSSGGASEQFF. Looking up the rest from reference TRBV5-1 and TRBJ2-1 gives the full variable domain: KAGVTQTPRYLIKTRGQQVTLSCSPISGHRSVSWYQQTPGQGLQFLFEYFSETQRNKGNFPGRFSGRQFSNSRSEMNVSTLELGDSALYLCASSLSSGGASEQFFGPGTRLTVL.

This clonotype was detected only a few times. The chain's CDR3 is CASSLAILGGGSYNEQFF. Here the CDR3 DNA reads TGTGCCAGCAGCTTAGCGATTCTTGGCGGGGGTTCCTACAATGAGCAGTTCTTC. The rearrangement uses TRBV7-2 and TRBJ2-1, with 7 bases fitting TRBD2. V trimming: 0 bases; J trimming: 1 base; junction bases outside the gene matches: 9. Germline CDR1 and CDR2: SGHTA and FQGNSA. This CDR3 has 18 residues.

This clonotype was seen ten or more times. The V and J genes are TRBV15 and TRBJ2-6; possibly TRBD1 or TRBD2 for D (5 bases each). Germline CDR1 LNHNV, CDR2 YYDKDF (reference sequence). Trimming left V 1 base short and J 0 bases short, with 10 bases between. CDR3 size: 17 residues. For the CDR3, the DNA is TGTGCCACCAGCAGAGGGGGACGTTTCTCTGGGGCCAACGTCCTGACTTTC. Residues: CATSRGGRFSGANVLTF.

This sequence joins TRBV29-1 and TRBJ2-3; D gene ambiguous. V was trimmed by 4 bases and J by 0 bases, leaving 26 bases between them. This CDR3 is 19 amino acids long. CDR1 and CDR2 (germline): SQVTM, ANQGSEA. This CDR3 is CSVVDLLRVLSASTDTQYF. The CDR3 nucleotides are TGCAGCGTTGTAGACCTGCTAAGGGTCCTCAGTGCTAGCACAGATACGCAGTATTTT.

The chain links TRBV20-1 to TRBJ2-3, with D possibly matching TRBD1 (6 bases). The CDR3 extends over 16 amino acids. CDR1 DFQATT and CDR2 SNEGSKA come from the germline V gene (reference sequence). The germline V and J ends were trimmed by 3 bases and 4 bases, with 20 bases remaining between them. CDR3 sequence reads: CSASSLGGRSADTQYF. The CDR3 nucleotides are TGCAGTGCTAGCAGCCTTGGGGGCAGAAGTGCAGATACGCAGTATTTT.

The chain couples TRBV7-3 to TRBJ2-1; D is uncertain. Germline CDR1 SGHTA, CDR2 FQGTGA. This CDR3 spans 13 amino acids. V lost 4 bases and J 6 bases, leaving 10 bases between the germline ends. CDR3 nucleotides: TGTGCCAGCAGCTCTCAGCTCTCCAATGAGCAGTTCTTC. It specifies CASSSQLSNEQFF.

Many counts were recorded for this clonotype. CDR3 DNA: TGCGCCAGCAGCCAAATCGGACAGGGGGCGAGAGATACGCAGTATTTT. This gives the protein CASSQIGQGARDTQYF. V and J are TRBV4-1 and TRBJ2-3, with 11 bases lining up with TRBD1. The CDR3 totals 16 residues. Trimming at V came to 2 bases and at J to 5 bases, leaving 6 bases not matched to a gene. Germline loops: CDR1 MGHRA, CDR2 YSYEKL.

This clonotype has just a few counts. The chain links TRBV20-1 to TRBJ1-4; D may be TRBD1 (5 bases). There are 13 residues in the CDR3. The germline gives CDR1 DFQATT, CDR2 SNEGSKA (reference sequence). V lost 8 bases and J lost 5, with 15 bases in between. CDR3 bases: TGCAGTTTCTTGGGGACGATGAATGAAAAACTGTTTTTT. As protein: CSFLGTMNEKLFF.

The CDR3: CSARLAGSMNTEAFF. Written as DNA, the CDR3 is TGCAGTGCTAGACTGGCGGGGTCCATGAACACTGAAGCTTTCTTT. The chain is built from TRBV20-1 and TRBJ1-1; D is ambiguous. The CDR3 sequence is 15 residues long. Germline V gene sequence: CDR1 DFQATT, CDR2 SNEGSKA (reference sequence). V lost 2 bases to trimming and J lost 0 bases, with 13 bases between them.

The chain carries TRBV15 and TRBJ1-2; a weak D match, TRBD1 (6 bases). The V and J ends lost 2 bases and 6 bases respectively, with 13 bases between them. CDR3 length: 14 residues. CDR1 LNHNV and CDR2 YYDKDF come from the germline V gene (reference sequence). For the CDR3, the DNA is TGTGCCACCAGCAGATTGACAGGCACAGATGGCTACACCTTC. It codes for CATSRLTGTDGYTF. Variable domain in full (rest from reference TRBV15 and TRBJ1-2): DAMVIQNPRYQVTQFGKPVTLSCSQTLNHNVMYWYQQKSSQAPKLLFHYYDKDFNNEADTPDNFQSRRPNTSFCFLDIRSPGLGDTAMYLCATSRLTGTDGYTFGSGTRLTVV.